The 14 T cell receptor beta chains in this list originate from one sample, sequenced in a study of cytomegalovirus exposure and HLA in healthy donors. PCR used 60 Vbeta primers and 13 Jbeta primers. TCRdb keeps only in-frame clones here, not all; method: immunoSEQ multiplex PCR. Altogether around 160,000 clones are present, around 83% being singletons, with the ten largest covering around 8%. The sequenced material came from PBMCs. These receptors all come from a male donor in good health and CMV-seropositive.

The chain uses TRBV5-6 and TRBJ1-1, with D unresolved. Germline CDR1 and CDR2: SGHDT and YYEEEE. With 1 base removed from V and 6 bases from J, the gap between germline ends came to 13 bases. The CDR3 runs 14 residues. DNA of the CDR3: TGTGCCAGCAGCTTGACAGCCCTTAACTCTGAAGCTTTCTTT. Translated, it gives CASSLTALNSEAFF.

Turning to this clone: The junction does not match germline at one end; this may be a read error. The chain carries TRBV5-6 and TRBJ2-4, with TRBD2 as a possible D gene (6 bases). Germline V CDR1 and CDR2: SGHDT, YYEEEE. The CDR3 loop spans 14 amino acids. The CDR3 is CASTRGEAKNSQYF. The CDR3 DNA reads as TGTGCCAGCACCCGCGGGGAAGCCAAAAACAGTCAGTACTTC.

This chain connects TRBV9 to TRBJ2-2; maybe TRBD2 (5 bases). The CDR3 is made up of 14 amino acids. Trimming pared 7 bases from V and 3 bases from J, leaving 13 bases between. CDR1 and CDR2 (germline): SGDLS, YYNGEE. The CDR3 is CASSVGSDTGELFF. The CDR3 DNA is TGTGCCAGCTCAGTGGGGAGTGACACCGGGGAGCTGTTTTTT.

This clone appeared a few times. This chain uses TRBV7-2 with TRBJ1-5, with TRBD1 matching 9 bases. Germline CDR1 reads SGHTA; CDR2 reads FQGNSA. The V and J ends lost 4 bases and 6 bases, in that order; junction bases with no gene match: 4. The CDR3 runs 14 residues. This CDR3 is CASSSDRGGQPQHF. CDR3 DNA: TGTGCCAGCAGCTCAGACAGGGGGGGTCAGCCCCAGCATTTT.

The rearrangement uses TRBV2 and TRBJ2-4, with a possible D match to TRBD1 (6 bases). The germline V gene has CDR1 SNHLY and CDR2 FYNNEI. Deletions cut 7 bases from V and 5 bases from J, with 18 bases between. The CDR3 is 15 residues long. The CDR3, as DNA: TGTGCCAGCACCTCCCCGGGTCAGGGGCAAAACATTCAGTACTTC. It yields the protein CASTSPGQGQNIQYF.

V is TRBV4-3 and J is TRBJ2-2, with 9 positions matching TRBD2. Trimming at V came to 5 bases and at J to 3 bases, leaving 4 bases not matched to a gene. CDR3 length: 15 residues. Germline V gene sequence: CDR1 LGHNA, CDR2 YSLEER. As DNA, the CDR3 is TGCGCCAGCAGCGACAGCGGGAGGTACACCGGGGAGCTGTTTTTT. It is translated as CASSDSGRYTGELFF.

The chain links TRBV18 to TRBJ2-3, with TRBD2 matching over 9 bases. The CDR3 has 15 residues. CDR1 and CDR2 from the germline V gene are KGHSH and LQKENI. V lost 4 bases to trimming and J lost 3 bases; unmatched junction nucleotides: 5. CDR3 DNA: TGTGCCAGCTCACGCAGCGGGGGGACGACAGATACGCAGTATTTT. Amino acids: CASSRSGGTTDTQYF.

The rearrangement joins TRBV7-2 to TRBJ2-7, with D tentatively TRBD1 (5 bases). The CDR3 has 14 residues. Germline assignment: CDR1 SGHTA and CDR2 FQGNSA. Trimming left V 1 base short and J 1 base short, with 8 bases between. The CDR3 DNA sequence: TGTGCCAGCAGCTTAGACAGGACGTCCTACGAGCAGTACTTC. It specifies CASSLDRTSYEQYF.

This clone came up a few times. J is TRBJ2-3 and V is TRBV5-4; 7 bases are shared with TRBD1. Germline V gene lookup returns CDR1 SGHNT and CDR2 YYREEE (reference sequence). This CDR3 contains 16 residues. V was clipped by 4 bases and J by 2 bases; unmatched bases: 10. Here the CDR3 DNA reads TGTGCCAGCAGCGACAGGGCACGATCGATCACAGATACGCAGTATTTT. This sequence encodes CASSDRARSITDTQYF.

The rearrangement joins TRBV30 to TRBJ2-5, with 7 bases aligning to TRBD2. Germline-derived CDR1 and CDR2 are GTSNPN and SVGIG (reference sequence). With 3 bases clipped from V and 4 bases from J, the junction kept 8 bases outside the gene matches. This CDR3 has 14 residues. The CDR3 sequence is CAWSPIGGTETQYF. The CDR3 nucleotides read TGTGCCTGGAGCCCAATCGGGGGGACAGAGACCCAGTACTTC.

V and J are TRBV5-1 and TRBJ2-3; 7 bases align to TRBD1. With 2 bases clipped from V and 2 bases from J, the junction kept 5 bases outside the gene matches. Germline lookup yields CDR1 SGHRS and CDR2 YFSETQ. CDR3 size: 15 residues. The chain's CDR3 is CASSLGGQTTDTQYF. The CDR3 region has the DNA TGCGCCAGCAGCTTAGGGGGACAGACCACAGATACGCAGTATTTT.

The rearrangement links TRBV10-2 to TRBJ1-1; D may be TRBD1 (5 bases). The ends were cut back, 6 bases at V and 5 bases at J, with 13 bases in the middle. This CDR3 region has 13 residues. Per the germline V gene, CDR1 is WSHSY and CDR2 is SAAADI. Here the CDR3 reads CASRGRGGTEAFF. CDR3 nucleotides: TGCGCCAGCAGGGGGAGGGGAGGTACTGAAGCTTTCTTT.

The gene calls are TRBV28 and TRBJ2-5; D may be TRBD1 (6 bases). The V gene lost 6 bases and the J gene lost 0 bases, with 8 bases spanning the gap. Germline V lookup: CDR1 MDHEN, CDR2 SYDVKM. The CDR3 extends over 13 amino acids. The CDR3 nucleotides are TGTGCCAGCAGCCGGACAGACCAAGAGACCCAGTACTTC. It yields the protein CASSRTDQETQYF.

The chain combines TRBV18 with TRBJ2-1, with TRBD2 matching over 12 bases. J gave up 5 bases and V 5 bases, and 10 bases lay outside the gene matches. Germline V gene lookup returns CDR1 KGHSH and CDR2 LQKENI. The CDR3 is 17 residues long. CDR3 sequence (DNA): TGTGCCAGCTCAACGCGGGCCCTAGCGGGAGGGGACAATGAGCAGTTCTTC. Translation gives CASSTRALAGGDNEQFF.